The 20 T cell receptor beta chains below were found in one sample sequenced in a study of shared clonotypes between healthy human individuals. CD45RO negativity and positive selection for CCR7 defined naive CD8 cells, a population that excluded terminally differentiated effector memory CD45RA+ cells. Sequencing used immunoSEQ multiplex PCR; TCRdb keeps in-frame clones, though not all of them. This repertoire shows roughly 590,000 clones, 95% to 96% found once; its top ten account for 0.11%. The sequencing input was naive CD8+ T cells sorted from blood. The receptors were sampled from a woman aged 30 to 39 in good health.

V and J are TRBV6-1 and TRBJ2-6; D uncertain. Germline loops: CDR1 MNHNS, CDR2 SASEGT. CDR3 length: 17 residues. V was shortened by 3 bases and J by 4 bases, with 16 bases between the two germline ends. The CDR3 loop reads CASSDMARRRGANVLTF. The CDR3 DNA sequence: TGTGCCAGCAGTGATATGGCCCGTCGGCGGGGGGCCAACGTCCTGACTTTC.

The rearrangement joins TRBV14 to TRBJ2-7, with unresolved D. The CDR3 is 14 residues long. CDR1 and CDR2 (germline): SGHDN, FVKESK. The germline V and J ends were trimmed by 1 base and 2 bases, with 9 bases remaining between them. The CDR3 reads CASSQVPGPYEQYF. The CDR3, as DNA: TGTGCCAGCAGCCAAGTTCCGGGCCCCTACGAGCAGTACTTC.

The rearrangement joins TRBV28 to TRBJ2-1, with 7 bases matching TRBD2. The CDR3 totals 15 residues. The V and J ends lost 2 bases and 4 bases, in that order; junction bases with no gene match: 5. Germline V gives CDR1 MDHEN, CDR2 SYDVKM. CDR3 sequence reads: CASSLESGTYNEQFF. Written as DNA, the CDR3 is TGTGCCAGCAGTTTAGAGAGCGGGACTTACAATGAGCAGTTCTTC.

The chain combines TRBV27 with TRBJ1-1; unclear D gene. Germline CDR1 reads MNHEY; CDR2 reads SMNVEV (reference sequence). Deletions cut 7 bases from V and 9 bases from J, with 24 bases between. This CDR3 has 15 amino acids. CDR3 protein: CASTLWFIHLLQAFF. The CDR3 region has the DNA TGTGCCAGCACCCTATGGTTCATCCATCTCCTACAAGCTTTCTTT.

The chain joins TRBV2 to TRBJ1-2, with D unclear. The CDR3 runs 13 residues. Germline-derived CDR1 and CDR2 are SNHLY and FYNNEI. Between the trimmed V and J ends, which lost 1 base and 6 bases, there was a span of 9 bases. CDR3 nucleotide sequence: TGTGCCAGCAGTGAAGTAAAGAGGAATGGCTACACCTTC. It encodes CASSEVKRNGYTF.

This sequence joins TRBV4-1 and TRBJ2-7; 9 bases agree with TRBD1. V lost 2 bases and J lost 3; bases outside the gene matches: 5. CDR1 MGHRA and CDR2 YSYEKL come from the germline V gene. This CDR3 is 15 amino acids long. The CDR3 region has the DNA TGCGCCAGCAGCCAACAAAAGACAGGGGGCTACGAGCAGTACTTC. Amino acid sequence: CASSQQKTGGYEQYF.

A word on this clone: Other DNA sequences in this specimen translate into the identical CDR3. The chain uses TRBV11-2 and TRBJ2-7; 11 bases line up with TRBD2. The CDR3 is made up of 15 amino acids. The ends lost 1 base at V and 2 bases at J; junction bases unmatched: 1. Germline values: CDR1 SGHAT, CDR2 FQNNGV. The CDR3 reads CASSLGLAGTYEQYF. The CDR3 DNA follows: TGTGCCAGCAGCTTAGGACTAGCGGGGACCTACGAGCAGTACTTC. Full variable domain (missing parts from reference TRBV11-2 and TRBJ2-7): EAGVAQSPRYKIIEKRQSVAFWCNPISGHATLYWYQQILGQGPKLLIQFQNNGVVDDSQLPKDRFSAERLKGVDSTLKIQPAKLEDSAVYLCASSLGLAGTYEQYFGPGTRLTVT.

This sequence joins TRBV27 and TRBJ2-5; D possibly corresponds to TRBD2 (5 bases). V was clipped by 2 bases and J by 2 bases, with 6 bases between them. The CDR3 covers 13 residues. The germline V gene has CDR1 MNHEY and CDR2 SMNVEV (reference sequence). The CDR3 protein is CASSLRGQETQYF. The CDR3 DNA sequence: TGTGCCAGCAGTTTACGGGGTCAAGAGACCCAGTACTTC.

The chain uses TRBV7-8 and TRBJ2-1; D gene unclear. From germline, CDR1 is SGHVS and CDR2 FQNEAQ. Trimming shortened V by 1 base and J by 12 bases, and 13 bases separated the two germline ends. The CDR3 spans 13 residues. The DNA of the CDR3 is TGTGCCAGCAGCTTAGTGTCTTCGGAGTCGCAGTTCTTC. Residues: CASSLVSSESQFF.

This clone came up once. The rearrangement links TRBV5-8 to TRBJ1-5; possible D gene TRBD1, 6 bases. V lost 3 bases to trimming and J lost 0 bases, with 10 bases between them. Germline V gives CDR1 SGHTS, CDR2 YDEGEE. This CDR3 has 15 residues. This CDR3 is CASSSGTHSNQPQHF. The CDR3 DNA reads as TGTGCCAGCAGCTCAGGGACACATAGCAATCAGCCCCAGCATTTT.

The V call is TRBV29-1, the J call TRBJ2-1, with D maybe TRBD2 (6 bases). V was shortened by 8 bases and J by 9 bases, with 14 bases between the two germline ends. Germline-derived CDR1 and CDR2 are SQVTM and ANQGSEA. The CDR3 runs to 11 residues. In DNA form, the CDR3 reads TGCAGCCCCTGGCTAGCGAGTGAGCAGTTCTTC. It is translated as CSPWLASEQFF.

The count of this clone is one. The rearrangement links TRBV19 to TRBJ2-7, with a weak D call TRBD2 (7 bases). V was clipped by 10 bases and J by 3 bases, with 16 bases between them. CDR1 and CDR2 (germline): LNHDA, SQIVND (reference sequence). The CDR3 is 13 residues long. For the CDR3, the DNA is TGTGCCACCGCGTGGGGGGGCAGCTACGAGCAGTACTTC. Translated: CATAWGGSYEQYF.

The chain joins TRBV5-1 to TRBJ2-5, with 13 bases matching TRBD2. Germline CDR1 is SGHRS and CDR2 is YFSETQ. J lost 5 bases, V lost 4 bases, and 11 bases had no gene match. CDR3 length equals 17 residues. The CDR3 bases are TGCGCCAGCAGCCCGGGACTAGCGGGATTGGCGGGGGAGACCCAGTACTTC. Translated, it gives CASSPGLAGLAGETQYF. The full variable domain, in which reference TRBV5-1 and TRBJ2-5 provide the parts outside the CDR3, is KAGVTQTPRYLIKTRGQQVTLSCSPISGHRSVSWYQQTPGQGLQFLFEYFSETQRNKGNFPGRFSGRQFSNSRSEMNVSTLELGDSALYLCASSPGLAGLAGETQYFGPGTRLLVL.

This clone was observed once. The chain has TRBV13 and TRBJ1-1; no clear D. This CDR3 spans 17 amino acids. Trimming took off 0 bases at V and 0 bases at J, with 14 bases between the two ends. Per the germline V gene, CDR1 is PRHDT and CDR2 is FYEKMQ (reference sequence). The CDR3 protein is CASSLGHPRGLNTEAFF. The DNA of the CDR3 is TGTGCCAGCAGCTTAGGCCACCCGAGAGGGCTGAACACTGAAGCTTTCTTT. Combining the CDR3 with reference TRBV13 and TRBJ1-1 gives the whole variable domain AAGVIQSPRHLIKEKRETATLKCYPIPRHDTVYWYQQGPGQDPQFLISFYEKMQSDKGSIPDRFSAQQFSDYHSELNMSSLELGDSALYFCASSLGHPRGLNTEAFFGQGTRLTVV.

This clone is a singleton in its sample. The V gene is TRBV5-1, the J gene TRBJ2-3, with 8 bases lining up with TRBD2. The CDR3 is made up of 17 amino acids. Germline V gene data show CDR1 as SGHRS and CDR2 as YFSETQ. With V trimmed by 4 bases and J by 5 bases, 15 bases remained unmatched. CDR3 nucleotides: TGCGCCAGCAGCCACTCCCCTTTTTGGGCGGGAGGAGATACGCAGTATTTT. This translates into CASSHSPFWAGGDTQYF.

This rearrangement joins TRBV5-4 to TRBJ2-1; D remains unclear. The CDR3 has 13 residues. Per germline, CDR1 SGHNT and CDR2 YYREEE (reference sequence). Trimming pared 2 bases from V and 0 bases from J, leaving 3 bases between. The CDR3 region is CASSFVSYNEQFF. DNA for the CDR3: TGTGCCAGCAGCTTTGTCTCCTACAATGAGCAGTTCTTC.

This rearrangement joins TRBV11-2 to TRBJ2-1; no firm D call. Trimming removed 5 bases at V and 5 bases at J, with 7 bases between. The CDR3 is 12 residues long. CDR1 and CDR2 (germline): SGHAT, FQNNGV. CDR3 bases: TGTGCCAGCAGCCACCTAGACAATGAGCAGTTCTTC. Translated, it gives CASSHLDNEQFF.

The genes are TRBV28 and TRBJ1-4, with D maybe TRBD1 (6 bases). Germline lookup yields CDR1 MDHEN and CDR2 SYDVKM. The V end was cut by 5 bases, the J end by 2 bases, with 15 bases between. This CDR3 is built from 16 residues. Here the CDR3 reads CASSPRDIVTNEKLFF. The CDR3 nucleotides are TGTGCCAGCAGTCCTCGGGACATCGTGACTAATGAAAAACTGTTTTTT. Drawing the rest from reference TRBV28 and TRBJ1-4, the complete variable domain is DVKVTQSSRYLVKRTGEKVFLECVQDMDHENMFWYRQDPGLGLRLIYFSYDVKMKEKGDIPEGYSVSREKKERFSLILESASTNQTSMYLCASSPRDIVTNEKLFFGSGTQLSVL.

Comment on this clone: Other nucleotide sequences from this sample produce the same CDR3. The J gene is TRBJ2-7, the V gene TRBV10-2; D not resolved. The V gene's germline CDR1 is WSHSY and CDR2 SAAADI. The CDR3 has 11 amino acids. Trimming removed 2 bases at V and 7 bases at J, with 6 bases between. As DNA, the CDR3 is TGCGCCAGCAGTGAGAGTGGAGAGCAGTACTTC. Protein product: CASSESGEQYF.

This chain links TRBV6-5 with TRBJ1-5; perhaps TRBD1 as D (5 bases). Trimming stripped 4 bases from V and 4 bases from J, with 11 bases between. This CDR3 spans 14 amino acids. Germline CDR1 reads MNHEY; CDR2 reads SVGAGI. CDR3 sequence (DNA): TGTGCCAGCAGTTTTGCGGGGCCTAATCAGCCCCAGCATTTT. Its protein product is CASSFAGPNQPQHF.